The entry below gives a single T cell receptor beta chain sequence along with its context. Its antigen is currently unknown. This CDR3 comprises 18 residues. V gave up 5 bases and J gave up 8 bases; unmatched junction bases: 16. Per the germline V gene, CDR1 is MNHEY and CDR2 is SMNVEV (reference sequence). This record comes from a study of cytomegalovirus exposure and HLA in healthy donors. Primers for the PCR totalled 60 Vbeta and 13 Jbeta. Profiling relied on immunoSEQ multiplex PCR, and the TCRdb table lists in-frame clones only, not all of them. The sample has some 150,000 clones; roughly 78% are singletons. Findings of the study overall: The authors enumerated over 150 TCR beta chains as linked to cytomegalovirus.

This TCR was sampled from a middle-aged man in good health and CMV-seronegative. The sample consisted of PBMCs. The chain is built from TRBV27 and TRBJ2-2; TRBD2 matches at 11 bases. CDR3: CASSPIDSGRASRGELFF. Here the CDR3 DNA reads TGTGCCAGCAGTCCTATCGATAGCGGGAGGGCCTCGCGGGGGGAGCTGTTTTTT.